The rows below give T cell receptor beta chains drawn from one sample of a study of T cells in Graves' hyperthyroidism and ophthalmopathy. TCRdb called the multiplex PCR reads again in MiXCR, with one record for every CDR3 protein. The table lists roughly 700,000 distinct CDR3 sequences, approximately 40% of them singletons. The sequenced material came from blood. The source is a woman aged 40 to 50 with Graves' hyperthyroidism. Each CDR3 is given with its conserved first and last residue. D genes are given only for firm matches. Not every row has a clone size; where given, it reads once, few, many or a size class.

CASSQEGDTGELFF | TGTGCCAGCAGCCAAGAAGGAGACACCGGGGAGCTGTTTTTT | NA | NA | TRBV4-2 | 14 | TRBJ2-2
CASSEPGLTNEKLFF | TGTGCCAGCAGTGAACCAGGGCTGACTAATGAAAAACTGTTTTTT | many | NA | TRBV25-1 | 15 | TRBJ1-4
CSALSGTGWSDGYTF | TGCAGTGCTTTATCCGGGACAGGGTGGTCGGATGGCTACACCTTC | NA | TRBD1 | TRBV20-1 | 15 | TRBJ1-2
CSATTGGTIYF | TGCAGTGCTACTACAGGGGGCACCATATATTTT | few | TRBD1 | TRBV20-1 | 11 | TRBJ1-3
CASSYSFAGGLGETQYF | TGTGCCAGCAGTTACTCGTTCGCGGGAGGGTTGGGGGAGACCCAGTACTTC | few | TRBD2 | TRBV6-5 | 17 | TRBJ2-5
CSARDKRFIAGGSYEQYF | TGCAGTGCTAGAGACAAAAGATTTATAGCGGGAGGCTCCTACGAGCAGTACTTC | NA | TRBD2 | TRBV20-1 | 18 | TRBJ2-7
CASSSSPGPANEQFF | TGTGCTAGCAGCAGTTCACCGGGACCAGCAAATGAGCAGTTCTTC | NA | NA | TRBV7-7 | 15 | TRBJ2-1
CASSSPRGQGSYYGYTF | TGTGCCAGCAGCTCCCCGCGCGGACAGGGGAGTTACTATGGCTACACCTTC | few | TRBD1 | TRBV5-4 | 17 | TRBJ1-2
CASSHPLIQGANVLTF | TGTGCCAGCAGCCATCCCTTAATCCAAGGGGCCAACGTCCTGACTTTC | NA | NA | TRBV4-2 | 16 | TRBJ2-6
CASSFNGQNTEAFF | TGCGCCAGCAGCTTCAACGGACAGAACACTGAAGCTTTCTTT | many | NA | TRBV5-1 | 14 | TRBJ1-1
CAVTQTGDTEAFF | TGTGCCGTCACGCAGACAGGGGACACTGAAGCTTTCTTT | many | TRBD1 | TRBV10-3 | 13 | TRBJ1-1
CAWSGRTRLNYGYTF | TGTGCCTGGAGTGGGCGGACCAGGCTTAACTATGGCTACACCTTC | NA | NA | TRBV15 | 15 | TRBJ1-2
CASSTDGGPPEAFF | TGTGCCAGCAGTACGGACGGGGGACCCCCCGAAGCTTTCTTT | NA | NA | TRBV7-2 | 14 | TRBJ1-1
CASSPKLGGSYEQYF | TGTGCCAGCAGCCCGAAGCTGGGTGGTAGCTACGAGCAGTACTTC | few | NA | TRBV7-2 | 15 | TRBJ2-7
CASSRRDNYGYTF | TGTGCCAGCAGCAGACGCGACAACTATGGCTACACCTTC | many | NA | TRBV6-5 | 13 | TRBJ1-2
CASSQDNDRGETQYF | TGTGCCAGCAGCCAAGATAATGATCGGGGAGAGACCCAGTACTTC | NA | NA | TRBV7-2 | 15 | TRBJ2-5
CASSLSGYSYEQYF | TGTGCCAGCAGCTTATCCGGCTACTCCTACGAGCAGTACTTC | many | NA | TRBV7-2 | 14 | TRBJ2-7
CASSLEAGYDEQFF | TGCGCCAGCAGCTTGGAGGCAGGGTACGATGAGCAGTTCTTT | NA | NA | TRBV5-1 | 14 | TRBJ1-1
CASSLNSENTGELFF | TGTGCCAGCAGCTTAAATTCGGAGAACACCGGGGAGCTGTTTTTT | many | NA | TRBV7-9 | 15 | TRBJ2-2
CSARPGKGTISSYNSPLHF | TGCAGTGCTAGGCCAGGAAAGGGTACGATAAGCTCCTATAATTCACCCCTCCACTTT | few | NA | TRBV20-1 | 19 | TRBJ1-6